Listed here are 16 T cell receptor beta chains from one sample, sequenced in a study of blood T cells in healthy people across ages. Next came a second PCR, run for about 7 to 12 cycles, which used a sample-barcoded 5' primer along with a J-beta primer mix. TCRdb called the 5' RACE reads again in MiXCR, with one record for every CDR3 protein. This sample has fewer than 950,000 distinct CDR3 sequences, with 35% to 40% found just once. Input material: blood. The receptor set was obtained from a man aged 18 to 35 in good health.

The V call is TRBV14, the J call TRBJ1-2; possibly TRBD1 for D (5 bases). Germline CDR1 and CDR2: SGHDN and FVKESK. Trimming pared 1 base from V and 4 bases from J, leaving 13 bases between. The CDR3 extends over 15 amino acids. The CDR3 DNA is TGTGCCAGCAGCCAAGGAATCAGACAGATCTATGGCTACACCTTC. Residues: CASSQGIRQIYGYTF.

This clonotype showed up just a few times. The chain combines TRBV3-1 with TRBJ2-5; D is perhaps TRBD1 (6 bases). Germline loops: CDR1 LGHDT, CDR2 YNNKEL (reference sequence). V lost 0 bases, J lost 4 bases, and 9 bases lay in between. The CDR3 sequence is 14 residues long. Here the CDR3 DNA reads TGTGCCAGCAGCCAAGAATGGGGGCGAGAGACCCAGTACTTC. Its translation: CASSQEWGRETQYF.

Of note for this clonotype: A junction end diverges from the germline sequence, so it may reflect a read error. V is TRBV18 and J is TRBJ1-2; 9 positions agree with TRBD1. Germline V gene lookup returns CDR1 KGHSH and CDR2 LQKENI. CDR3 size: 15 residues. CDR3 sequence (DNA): TGTGCCAGCTCACTTGGGACAGGGCCTAACTATGGCTTCACCTTC. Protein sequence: CASSLGTGPNYGFTF.

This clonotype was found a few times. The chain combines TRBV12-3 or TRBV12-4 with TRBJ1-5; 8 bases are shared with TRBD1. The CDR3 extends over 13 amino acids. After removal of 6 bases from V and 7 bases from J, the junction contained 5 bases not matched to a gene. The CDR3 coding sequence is TGTGCCAGCAGGGACAGGGCTCGGCAGCCCCAGCATTTT. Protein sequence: CASRDRARQPQHF.

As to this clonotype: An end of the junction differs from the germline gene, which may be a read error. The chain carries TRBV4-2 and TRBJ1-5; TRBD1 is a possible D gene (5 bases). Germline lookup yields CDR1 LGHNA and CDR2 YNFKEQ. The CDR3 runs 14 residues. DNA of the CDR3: TGTGCCAACAGCCAAACAGGAATTCATCAGCCCCAGCATTTT. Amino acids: CANSQTGIHQPQHF.

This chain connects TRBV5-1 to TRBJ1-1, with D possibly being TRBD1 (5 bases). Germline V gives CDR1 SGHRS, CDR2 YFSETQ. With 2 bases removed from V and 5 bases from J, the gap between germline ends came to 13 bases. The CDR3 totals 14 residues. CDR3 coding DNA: TGCGCCAGCAGCTTCTTCGGGGGTGAGACTGAAGCTTTCTTT. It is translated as CASSFFGGETEAFF.

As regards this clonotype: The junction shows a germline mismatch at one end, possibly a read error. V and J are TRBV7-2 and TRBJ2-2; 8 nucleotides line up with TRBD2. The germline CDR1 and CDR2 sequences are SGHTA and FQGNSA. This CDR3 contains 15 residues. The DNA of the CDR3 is TGTGCCAGCAGAGCCGGGGGGGTGGACACCGGGGAGTTGTTTTTT. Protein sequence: CASRAGGVDTGELFF.

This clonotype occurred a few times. The CDR3 DNA reads as TGTGCCAGCAGTTCCTACCGACAGGGGGGGAACACTGAAGCTTTCTTT. Its translation is CASSSYRQGGNTEAFF. This rearrangement joins TRBV12-3 or TRBV12-4 to TRBJ1-1, with 9 bases lining up with TRBD1. V was pared by 4 bases and J by 1 base, with 7 bases of the junction left unmatched. This CDR3 is built from 16 residues.

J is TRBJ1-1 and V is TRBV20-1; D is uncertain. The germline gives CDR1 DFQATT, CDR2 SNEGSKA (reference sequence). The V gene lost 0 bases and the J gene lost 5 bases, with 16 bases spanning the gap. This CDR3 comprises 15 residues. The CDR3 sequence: CSARDLPGEITEAFF. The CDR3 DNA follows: TGCAGTGCTAGAGATCTGCCTGGGGAGATAACTGAAGCTTTCTTT.

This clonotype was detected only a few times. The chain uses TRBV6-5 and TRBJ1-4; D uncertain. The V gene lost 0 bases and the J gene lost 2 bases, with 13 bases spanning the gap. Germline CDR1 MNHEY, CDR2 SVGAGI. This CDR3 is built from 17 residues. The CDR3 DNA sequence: TGTGCCAGCAGTTACTCGACCGGGATTACGACTAATGAAAAACTGTTTTTT. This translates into CASSYSTGITTNEKLFF.

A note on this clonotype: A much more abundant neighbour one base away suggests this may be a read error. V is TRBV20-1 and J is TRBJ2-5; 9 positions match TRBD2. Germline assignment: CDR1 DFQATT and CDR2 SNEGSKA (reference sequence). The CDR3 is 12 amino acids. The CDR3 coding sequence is TGCATTGCGAGGACTAGCGACGAGACCCAGTACTTC. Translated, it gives CIARTSDETQYF.

The CDR3 DNA is TGTGCCAGCAGTGATTGGGAGGGGTCAACCCAGGGACAGGGTGAAGAGACCCAGTACTTC. This codes for CASSDWEGSTQGQGEETQYF. The chain couples TRBV6-4 to TRBJ2-5, with 9 bases that match TRBD1. This CDR3 contains 20 residues. V gave up 3 bases and J gave up 3 bases; unmatched junction bases: 20. Germline V CDR1 and CDR2: MRHNA, SNTAGT.

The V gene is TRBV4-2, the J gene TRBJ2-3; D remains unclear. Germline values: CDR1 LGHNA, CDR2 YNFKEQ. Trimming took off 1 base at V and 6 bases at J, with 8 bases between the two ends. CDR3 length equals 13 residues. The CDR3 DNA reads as TGTGCCAGCAGCCAAGCCCCGGCTGATACGCAGTATTTT. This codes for CASSQAPADTQYF.

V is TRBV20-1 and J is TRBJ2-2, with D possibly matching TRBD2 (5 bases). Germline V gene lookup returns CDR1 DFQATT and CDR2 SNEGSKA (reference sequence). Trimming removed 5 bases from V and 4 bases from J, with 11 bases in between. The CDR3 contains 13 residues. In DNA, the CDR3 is TGCAGTGCTCTACGGGATCTCACCGGGGAGCTGTTTTTT. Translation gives CSALRDLTGELFF.

CDR3 in amino acids: CSARETGTKNTEAFF. The CDR3 coding sequence is TGCAGTGCTAGAGAAACCGGGACAAAGAACACTGAAGCTTTCTTT. The chain carries TRBV20-1 and TRBJ1-1; possibly TRBD1 for D (6 bases). The CDR3 loop spans 15 amino acids. Germline V CDR1 and CDR2: DFQATT, SNEGSKA (reference sequence). V lost 0 bases and J 1 base, leaving 12 bases between the germline ends.

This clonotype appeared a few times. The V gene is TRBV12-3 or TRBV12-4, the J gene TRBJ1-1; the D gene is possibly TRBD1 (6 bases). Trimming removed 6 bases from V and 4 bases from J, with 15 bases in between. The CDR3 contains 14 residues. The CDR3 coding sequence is TGTGCCAGCAGCCGAACCTCCAGGGGCACTGAAGCTTTCTTT. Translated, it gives CASSRTSRGTEAFF.